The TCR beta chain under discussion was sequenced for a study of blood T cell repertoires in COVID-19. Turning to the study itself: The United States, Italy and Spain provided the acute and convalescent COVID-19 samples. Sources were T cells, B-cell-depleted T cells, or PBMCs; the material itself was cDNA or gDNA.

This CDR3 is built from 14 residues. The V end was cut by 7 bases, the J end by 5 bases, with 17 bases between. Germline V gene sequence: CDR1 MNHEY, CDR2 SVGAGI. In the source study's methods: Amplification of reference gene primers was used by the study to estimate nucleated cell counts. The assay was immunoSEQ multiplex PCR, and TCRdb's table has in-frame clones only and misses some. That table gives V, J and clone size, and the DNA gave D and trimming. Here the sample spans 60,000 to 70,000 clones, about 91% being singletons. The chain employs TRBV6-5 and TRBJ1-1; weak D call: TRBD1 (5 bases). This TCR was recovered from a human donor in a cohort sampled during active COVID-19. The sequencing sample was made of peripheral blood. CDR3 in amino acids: CASTRRGEGTEAFF. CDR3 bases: TGTGCCAGCACCCGGCGGGGGGAGGGGACTGAAGCTTTCTTT.